This T cell receptor beta chain was observed in a study of identical twins. One entry per CDR3 protein, called by TCRdb with MiXCR from the 5' RACE reads. The sample yields about 790,000 distinct CDR3 sequences, roughly 18% seen once. There are 14 residues in the CDR3. Trimming removed 6 bases at V and 4 bases at J, with 14 bases between. CDR1 and CDR2 from the germline V gene are MNHNS and SASEGT. This clonotype was seen more than once but under ten times. These same data were also listed under a study on T cells expressing NK-cell markers.

V usage is TRBV6-1 and J usage is TRBJ2-3; possibly TRBD1 or TRBD2 for D (5 bases each). Sequenced: PBMCs. This TCR derives from a woman aged 18-29 years in good health. CDR3 sequence: CASSSTGPPDTQYF. The CDR3 DNA sequence: TGTGCCAGCAGCTCTACGGGACCCCCAGATACGCAGTATTTT.